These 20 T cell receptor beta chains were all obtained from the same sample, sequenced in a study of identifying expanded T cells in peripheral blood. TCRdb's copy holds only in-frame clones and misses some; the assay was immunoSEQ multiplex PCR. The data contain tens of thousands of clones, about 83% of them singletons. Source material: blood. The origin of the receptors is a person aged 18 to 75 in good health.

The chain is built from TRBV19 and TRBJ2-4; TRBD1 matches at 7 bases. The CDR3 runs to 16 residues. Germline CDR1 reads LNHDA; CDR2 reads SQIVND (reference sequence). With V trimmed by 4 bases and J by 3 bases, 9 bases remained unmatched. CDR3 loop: CASSTQTGSGKNIQYF. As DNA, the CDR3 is TGTGCCAGTAGTACCCAGACAGGGTCGGGCAAAAACATTCAGTACTTC.

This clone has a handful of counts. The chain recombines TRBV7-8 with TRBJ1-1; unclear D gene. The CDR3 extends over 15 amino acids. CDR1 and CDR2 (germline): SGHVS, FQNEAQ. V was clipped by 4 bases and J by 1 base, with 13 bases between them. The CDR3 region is CASSSYTERNTEAFF. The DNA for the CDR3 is TGTGCCAGCAGCTCCTACACAGAACGGAACACTGAAGCTTTCTTT.

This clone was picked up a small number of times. CDR3 DNA: TGTGCCTGGTCTAGCGGGAGAAGAGAGACCCAGTACTTC. Translation gives CAWSSGRRETQYF. The chain carries TRBV30 and TRBJ2-5, with 10 bases matching TRBD2. CDR1 GTSNPN and CDR2 SVGIG come from the germline V gene (reference sequence). J gave up 4 bases and V 5 bases, and 4 bases lay outside the gene matches. This CDR3 comprises 13 residues.

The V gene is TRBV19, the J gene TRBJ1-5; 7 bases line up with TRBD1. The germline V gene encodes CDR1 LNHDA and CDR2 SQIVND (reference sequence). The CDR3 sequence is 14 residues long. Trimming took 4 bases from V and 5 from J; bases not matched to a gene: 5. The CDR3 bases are TGTGCCAGTAGTACCCGACAGGGCCATCAGCCCCAGCATTTT. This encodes CASSTRQGHQPQHF.

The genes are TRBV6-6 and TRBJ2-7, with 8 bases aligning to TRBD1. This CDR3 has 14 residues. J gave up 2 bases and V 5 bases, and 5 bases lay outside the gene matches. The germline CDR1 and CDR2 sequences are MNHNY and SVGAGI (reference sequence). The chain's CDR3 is CASSRDRLAYEQYF. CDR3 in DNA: TGTGCCAGCAGTCGGGACAGGCTAGCCTACGAGCAGTACTTC.

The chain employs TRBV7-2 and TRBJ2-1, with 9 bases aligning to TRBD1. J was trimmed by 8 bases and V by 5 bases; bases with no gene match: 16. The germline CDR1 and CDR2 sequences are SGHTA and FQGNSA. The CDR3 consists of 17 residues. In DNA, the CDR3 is TGTGCCAGCAGCCCCGGGCGGGTTAGACAGGGGGGCGATGAGCAGTTCTTC. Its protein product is CASSPGRVRQGGDEQFF.

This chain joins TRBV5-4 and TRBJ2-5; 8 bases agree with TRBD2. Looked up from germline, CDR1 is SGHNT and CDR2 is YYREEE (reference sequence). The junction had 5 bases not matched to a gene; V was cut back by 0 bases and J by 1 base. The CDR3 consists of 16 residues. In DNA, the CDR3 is TGTGCCAGCAGCTTGGGAGCGGGAGCCTTCCAAGAGACCCAGTACTTC. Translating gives CASSLGAGAFQETQYF.

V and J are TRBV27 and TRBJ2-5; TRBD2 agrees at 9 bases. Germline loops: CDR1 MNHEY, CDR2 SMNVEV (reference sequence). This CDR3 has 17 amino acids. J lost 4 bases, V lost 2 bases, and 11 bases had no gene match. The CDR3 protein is CASSLRWGLAFGETQYF. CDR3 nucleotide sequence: TGTGCCAGCAGTTTACGTTGGGGACTAGCCTTTGGAGAGACCCAGTACTTC.

The CDR3: CASSPIGQGGREGYTF. Here the CDR3 DNA reads TGTGCCAGCTCACCAATTGGACAGGGTGGCCGGGAGGGCTACACCTTC. V usage is TRBV18 and J usage is TRBJ1-2; TRBD1 matches 8 bases. V lost 2 bases and J lost 8; bases outside the gene matches: 13. The V gene's germline CDR1 is KGHSH and CDR2 LQKENI. CDR3 length equals 16 residues.

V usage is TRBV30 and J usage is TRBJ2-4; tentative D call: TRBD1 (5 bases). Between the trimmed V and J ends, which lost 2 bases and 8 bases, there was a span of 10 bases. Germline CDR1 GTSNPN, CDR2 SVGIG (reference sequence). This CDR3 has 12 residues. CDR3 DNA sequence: TGTGCCTGGAGTCAGGGTCCGGACATTCAGTACTTC. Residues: CAWSQGPDIQYF. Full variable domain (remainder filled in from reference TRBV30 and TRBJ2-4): SQTIHQWPATLVQPVGSPLSLECTVEGTSNPNLYWYRQAAGRGLQLLFYSVGIGQISSEVPQNLSASRPQDRQFILSSKKLLLSDSGFYLCAWSQGPDIQYFGAGTRLSVL.

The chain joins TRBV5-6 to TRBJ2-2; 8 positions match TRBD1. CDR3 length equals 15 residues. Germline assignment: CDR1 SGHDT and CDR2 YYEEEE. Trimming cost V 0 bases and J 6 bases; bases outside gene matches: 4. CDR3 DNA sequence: TGTGCCAGCAGCTTGGCGGGACAGGTTTCCGGGGAGCTGTTTTTT. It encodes CASSLAGQVSGELFF.

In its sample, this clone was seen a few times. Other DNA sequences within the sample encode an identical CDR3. The CDR3 sequence: CASSLADTQYF. The CDR3, as DNA: TGTGCCAGCAGCTTGGCGGATACGCAGTATTTT. The chain couples TRBV5-4 to TRBJ2-3; no firm D call. The germline V gene has CDR1 SGHNT and CDR2 YYREEE (reference sequence). Deletions cut 0 bases from V and 6 bases from J, with 2 bases between. The CDR3 is made up of 11 amino acids.

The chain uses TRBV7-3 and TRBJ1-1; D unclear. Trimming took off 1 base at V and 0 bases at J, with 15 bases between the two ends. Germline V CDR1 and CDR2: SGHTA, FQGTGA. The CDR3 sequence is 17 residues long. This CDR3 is CASSLRGSQALNTEAFF. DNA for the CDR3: TGTGCCAGCAGCTTAAGAGGCTCCCAGGCCCTGAACACTGAAGCTTTCTTT.

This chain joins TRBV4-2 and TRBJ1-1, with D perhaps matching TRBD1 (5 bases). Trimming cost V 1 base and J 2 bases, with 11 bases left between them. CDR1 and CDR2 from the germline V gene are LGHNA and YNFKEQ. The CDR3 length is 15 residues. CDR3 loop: CASSQGQGANTEAFF. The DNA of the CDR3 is TGTGCCAGCAGCCAAGGGCAGGGCGCAAACACTGAAGCTTTCTTT.

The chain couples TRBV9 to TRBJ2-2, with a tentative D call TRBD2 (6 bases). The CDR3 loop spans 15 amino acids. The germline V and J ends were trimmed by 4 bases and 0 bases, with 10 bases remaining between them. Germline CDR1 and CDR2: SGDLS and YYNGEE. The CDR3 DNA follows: TGTGCCAGCAGCACCGGGACTTCGAACACCGGGGAGCTGTTTTTT. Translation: CASSTGTSNTGELFF. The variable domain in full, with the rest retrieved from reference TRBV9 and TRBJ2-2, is DSGVTQTPKHLITATGQRVTLRCSPRSGDLSVYWYQQSLDQGLQFLIQYYNGEERAKGNILERFSAQQFPDLHSELNLSSLELGDSALYFCASSTGTSNTGELFFGEGSRLTVL.

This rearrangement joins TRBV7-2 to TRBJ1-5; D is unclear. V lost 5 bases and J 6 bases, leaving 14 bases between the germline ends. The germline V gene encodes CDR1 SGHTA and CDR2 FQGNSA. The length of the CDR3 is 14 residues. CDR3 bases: TGTGCCAGCAGCGCCCGGGAGGGCGTTCAGCCCCAGCATTTT. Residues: CASSAREGVQPQHF.

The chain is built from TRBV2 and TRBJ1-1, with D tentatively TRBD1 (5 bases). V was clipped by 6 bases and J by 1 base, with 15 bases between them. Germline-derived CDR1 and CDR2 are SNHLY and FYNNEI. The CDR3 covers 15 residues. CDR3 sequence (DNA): TGTGCCAGCAGGTCACCCCGACAGAGGAACACTGAAGCTTTCTTT. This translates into CASRSPRQRNTEAFF.

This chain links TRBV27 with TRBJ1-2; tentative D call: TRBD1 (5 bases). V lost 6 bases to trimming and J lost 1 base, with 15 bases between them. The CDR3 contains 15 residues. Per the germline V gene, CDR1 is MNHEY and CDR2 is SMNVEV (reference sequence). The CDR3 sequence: CASRRYTGVNYGYTF. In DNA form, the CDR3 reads TGTGCCAGCAGGCGATACACAGGAGTTAACTATGGCTACACCTTC.

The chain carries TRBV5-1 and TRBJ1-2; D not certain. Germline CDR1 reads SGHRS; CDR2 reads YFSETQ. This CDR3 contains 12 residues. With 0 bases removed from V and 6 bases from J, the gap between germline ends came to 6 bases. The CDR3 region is CASSLGDHGYTF. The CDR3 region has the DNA TGCGCCAGCAGCTTGGGGGATCATGGCTACACCTTC.

CDR3 nucleotide sequence: TGTGCCAGCAGTGAATGGGCAAGTTCCCTCAGCGGTCAGCCCCAGCATTTT. This gives the protein CASSEWASSLSGQPQHF. J is TRBJ1-5 and V is TRBV6-1, with D unclear. The V and J ends lost 2 bases and 6 bases respectively, with 20 bases between them. This CDR3 is built from 17 residues. Germline values: CDR1 MNHNS, CDR2 SASEGT.